The 26 T cell receptor beta chains given below trace back to one sample, sequenced in a study of cytomegalovirus exposure and HLA in healthy donors. The PCR used 60 Vbeta and 13 Jbeta primers. TCRdb's table, derived via immunoSEQ multiplex PCR, lists solely in-frame clones and lacks some. The data show almost 200,000 clones, with 75% to 85% seen just once and approximately 0.4% held by the top ten. Sequencing used PBMCs. The origin of the receptors is a male donor in good health and CMV-seropositive.

The chain recombines TRBV25-1 with TRBJ1-5; no reliable D call. Trimming cost V 1 base and J 8 bases, with 12 bases left between them. The germline CDR1 and CDR2 sequences are MGHDK and SYGVNS. This CDR3 is built from 14 residues. CDR3 bases: TGTGCCAGCAGTGAATCGGAGGTCTCTGAGCCCCAGCATTTT. Translation gives CASSESEVSEPQHF.

The gene calls are TRBV7-9 and TRBJ1-4; D is possibly TRBD1 (6 bases). The germline CDR1 and CDR2 sequences are SEHNR and FQNEAQ (reference sequence). This CDR3 has 15 amino acids. V lost 5 bases and J lost 7, with 17 bases in between. The CDR3 nucleotides read TGTGCCAGCAGCCTCTCAAGCGGGGGGCTTGAAAAACTGTTTTTT. As protein: CASSLSSGGLEKLFF.

V is TRBV5-4 and J is TRBJ2-2; TRBD1 agrees at 8 bases. Germline V CDR1 and CDR2: SGHNT, YYREEE (reference sequence). The CDR3 is 17 amino acids. The V and J ends lost 5 bases and 1 base, in that order; junction bases with no gene match: 10. This CDR3 is CASSGYGTGGNTGELFF. In DNA, the CDR3 is TGTGCCAGCAGTGGTTACGGGACAGGAGGGAACACCGGGGAGCTGTTTTTT. The complete variable domain, with remaining parts taken from reference TRBV5-4 and TRBJ2-2, reads ETGVTQSPTHLIKTRGQQVTLRCSSQSGHNTVSWYQQALGQGPQFIFQYYREEENGRGNFPPRFSGLQFPNYSSELNVNALELDDSALYLCASSGYGTGGNTGELFFGEGSRLTVL.

V gene TRBV5-1 combines with J gene TRBJ1-4; D gene uncertain. CDR1 is SGHRS and CDR2 is YFSETQ in the germline V gene. Trimming removed 3 bases from V and 1 base from J, with 13 bases in between. The CDR3 is made up of 16 amino acids. This CDR3 reads CASSSDAGGTNEKLFF. DNA of the CDR3: TGCGCCAGCAGCTCCGACGCAGGAGGAACTAATGAAAAACTGTTTTTT.

V usage is TRBV19 and J usage is TRBJ1-5; TRBD1 agrees at 9 bases. Germline V gives CDR1 LNHDA, CDR2 SQIVND (reference sequence). CDR3 size: 15 residues. V lost 6 bases to trimming and J lost 1 base; unmatched junction nucleotides: 4. The CDR3 DNA is TGTGCCAGTAGGACGACAGGGGGGAGCAATCAGCCCCAGCATTTT. This sequence encodes CASRTTGGSNQPQHF.

CDR3 region: CASSSPHTGQDEQFF. DNA of the CDR3: TGTGCCAGCAGCTCCCCCCACACAGGGCAAGATGAGCAGTTCTTC. This rearrangement joins TRBV7-2 to TRBJ2-1, with TRBD1 as a possible D gene (6 bases). V lost 4 bases to trimming and J lost 8 bases, with 18 bases between them. The CDR3 sequence is 15 residues long. Germline values: CDR1 SGHTA, CDR2 FQGNSA.

The V and J genes are TRBV6-5 and TRBJ2-7; possible D gene TRBD2, 5 bases. The CDR3 is 14 amino acids. The V and J ends lost 0 bases and 4 bases respectively, with 10 bases between them. CDR1 and CDR2 (germline): MNHEY, SVGAGI. CDR3 sequence: CASSYSGLLYEQYF. DNA of the CDR3: TGTGCCAGCAGTTACTCTGGACTCTTATACGAGCAGTACTTC.

This clone was seen only a few times. The chain has TRBV21-1 and TRBJ2-1; the table calls TRBD1, which could not be checked here. TRBV21-1 is marked as a pseudogene. CDR3 length: 16 amino acids. For the CDR3, the DNA is TGTGCCAGCAGCAATGGTAGGGGGAGTAGTAATAATGAGCAGTTCTTC. Amino acids: CASSNGRGSSNNEQFF.

Worth noting for this clone: The same CDR3 can be traced to other DNA sequences in this sample. The chain couples TRBV7-8 to TRBJ2-7; the D gene is possibly TRBD1 (5 bases). The length of the CDR3 is 15 residues. V was shortened by 2 bases and J by 1 base, with 12 bases between the two germline ends. The germline V gene encodes CDR1 SGHVS and CDR2 FQNEAQ. The CDR3 loop reads CASSLLQGNSYEQYF. CDR3 coding DNA: TGTGCCAGCAGCTTACTTCAGGGAAATTCCTACGAGCAGTACTTC.

The genes are TRBV6-5 and TRBJ1-2; D is perhaps TRBD1 (5 bases). The germline V gene has CDR1 MNHEY and CDR2 SVGAGI. Trimming took 8 bases from V and 3 from J, leaving 19 bases between them. CDR3 size: 15 residues. The CDR3 loop is CASREPRQSYYGYTF. In DNA, the CDR3 is TGTGCCAGCCGAGAACCCCGACAGAGCTACTATGGCTACACCTTC.

In the case of this clone: The junction does not match germline at one end; this may be a read error. V and J are TRBV2 and TRBJ2-5; D may be TRBD1 (6 bases). The CDR3 is 11 residues long. In germline, CDR1 is SNHLY, CDR2 FYNNEI. CDR3 in DNA: TGTGCCAGCAGTGAAGGGGGGCCCACGAACTTC. Translating gives CASSEGGPTNF.

V is TRBV6-5 and J is TRBJ1-1, with 8 bases aligning to TRBD1. The CDR3 consists of 15 residues. Per the germline V gene, CDR1 is MNHEY and CDR2 is SVGAGI. Trimming cost V 0 bases and J 11 bases; bases outside gene matches: 11. CDR3 sequence reads: CASSYSNRQGNPAFF. CDR3 DNA sequence: TGTGCCAGCAGTTACTCGAATCGACAGGGGAACCCGGCTTTCTTT.

The genes are TRBV7-2 and TRBJ2-2, with 8 bases lining up with TRBD2. This CDR3 has 18 residues. Per the germline V gene, CDR1 is SGHTA and CDR2 is FQGNSA. V shed 5 bases, J shed 5 bases, and the junction held 16 bases outside the gene matches. In nucleotides, the CDR3 is TGTGCCAGCAGCCCGTTCGGGAGACTAGCGAATAGGACCGGGGAGCTGTTTTTT. As protein: CASSPFGRLANRTGELFF.

The J gene is TRBJ2-7, the V gene TRBV7-3; TRBD1 agrees at 8 bases. CDR1 is SGHTA, CDR2 FQGTGA, per germline. The CDR3 sequence is 14 residues long. Germline trimming cut 4 bases from V and 2 bases from J; bases unmatched to any gene: 4. CDR3 protein: CASSSGTGPYEQYF. The CDR3 DNA reads TGTGCCAGCAGCTCCGGGACAGGCCCCTACGAGCAGTACTTC.

V and J are TRBV7-2 and TRBJ2-2; D possibly corresponds to TRBD1 (5 bases). The V end lost 2 bases, the J end lost 4 bases, and 11 bases lay between the germline ends. This CDR3 comprises 15 residues. CDR1 is SGHTA, CDR2 FQGNSA, per germline. CDR3 sequence reads: CASSLKGMSTGELFF. DNA of the CDR3: TGTGCCAGCAGCTTAAAGGGGATGAGCACCGGGGAGCTGTTTTTT.

The chain recombines TRBV4-1 with TRBJ1-5; D not resolved. CDR3 size: 14 residues. The ends were cut back, 1 base at V and 3 bases at J, with 7 bases in the middle. Germline-derived CDR1 and CDR2 are MGHRA and YSYEKL. The CDR3 bases are TGCGCCAGCAGCCAAGTCAGAAACAATCAGCCCCAGCATTTT. Amino acid sequence: CASSQVRNNQPQHF.

The chain has TRBV2 and TRBJ1-4; no definite D call. This CDR3 spans 15 amino acids. The V and J ends lost 6 bases and 10 bases respectively, with 21 bases between them. Per germline, CDR1 SNHLY and CDR2 FYNNEI. CDR3 in DNA: TGTGCCAGCAGGGCGGGAGTGTCCCCACCCGGAAAACTGTTTTTT. Translated: CASRAGVSPPGKLFF.

This clone was observed a handful of times. This chain links TRBV10-3 with TRBJ2-5; D may be TRBD1 (6 bases). The J call may be in error: the DNA end matches TRBJ2-7 better. The CDR3 sequence is 15 residues long. Germline CDR1 is ENHRY and CDR2 is SYGVKD. The CDR3 bases are TGTGCCATCAGTGGGTCAGAGGGGGACCCCTACGAGCAGTACTTC. Its protein product is CAISGSEGDPYEQYF.

The DNA for the CDR3 is TGTGCCATCCTAAGGGGACAGGCTAACAATCAGCCCCAGCATTTT. Translation gives CAILRGQANNQPQHF. This sequence joins TRBV6-5 and TRBJ1-5; 8 bases agree with TRBD1. The V gene end was trimmed by 10 bases and the J gene end by 3 bases; junction bases not matched to a gene: 11. Germline lookup yields CDR1 MNHEY and CDR2 SVGAGI. This CDR3 spans 15 amino acids.

V gene TRBV11-2 combines with J gene TRBJ2-5; 7 bases align to TRBD2. The CDR3 has 19 residues. Germline CDR1 SGHAT, CDR2 FQNNGV. The V gene end was trimmed by 5 bases and the J gene end by 4 bases; junction bases not matched to a gene: 22. The CDR3 loop is CASSPLGVMGGPKLETQYF. In nucleotides, the CDR3 is TGTGCCAGCAGCCCCCTCGGGGTTATGGGAGGGCCGAAGTTAGAGACCCAGTACTTC.

The chain carries TRBV7-3 and TRBJ2-1; D is unresolved. The CDR3 is 13 residues long. Trimming left V 5 bases short and J 9 bases short, with 14 bases between. CDR1 is SGHTA, CDR2 FQGTGA, per germline. CDR3 bases: TGTGCCAGCAGCCCACCCGCAGAGGCTGAGCAGTTCTTC. As protein: CASSPPAEAEQFF.

The genes are TRBV28 and TRBJ2-1, with TRBD2 identical over 11 bases. Germline V gene sequence: CDR1 MDHEN, CDR2 SYDVKM. With 8 bases clipped from V and 10 bases from J, the junction kept 16 bases outside the gene matches. CDR3 length equals 16 residues. CDR3 amino acids: CASFTRGLAEVDEQFF. In DNA, the CDR3 is TGTGCCAGCTTTACGAGGGGACTAGCGGAGGTTGACGAGCAGTTCTTC.

The chain joins TRBV4-2 to TRBJ1-4, with D unclear. Trimming cost V 0 bases and J 8 bases, with 7 bases left between them. The germline V gene has CDR1 LGHNA and CDR2 YNFKEQ. The CDR3 is 13 amino acids. Here the CDR3 reads CASSQDAEEKLFF. CDR3 nucleotide sequence: TGTGCCAGCAGCCAAGATGCGGAGGAAAAACTGTTTTTT.

The rearrangement joins TRBV5-4 to TRBJ1-2; D is uncertain. From germline, CDR1 is SGHNT and CDR2 YYREEE (reference sequence). V lost 1 base, J lost 8 bases, and 15 bases lay in between. This CDR3 has 14 amino acids. DNA for the CDR3: TGTGCCAGCAGCTTGTTTACAGCACCTCGAGGCTACACCTTC. Encoded protein: CASSLFTAPRGYTF.

The V call is TRBV5-6, the J call TRBJ1-1, with D maybe TRBD1 (6 bases). The CDR3 is 15 amino acids. In germline, CDR1 is SGHDT, CDR2 YYEEEE. Trimming left V 2 bases short and J 2 bases short, with 13 bases between. DNA for the CDR3: TGTGCCAGCAGCTTCTGGGGGCGCAGAAACACTGAAGCTTTCTTT. Amino acid sequence: CASSFWGRRNTEAFF.

The chain has TRBV2 and TRBJ2-7; 8 bases are shared with TRBD2. The CDR3 is made up of 16 amino acids. V shed 2 bases, J shed 7 bases, and the junction held 13 bases outside the gene matches. CDR1 SNHLY and CDR2 FYNNEI come from the germline V gene. Written as DNA, the CDR3 is TGTGCCAGCAGTGAAAGGCTAGCGGGCACTGATGGGGAGCAGTACTTC. Translating it yields CASSERLAGTDGEQYF.